The 2 T cell receptor beta chains presented below share a single source sample, sequenced in a study of blood T cell repertoires in COVID-19. The protocol was immunoSEQ multiplex PCR, while the TCRdb copy is restricted to in-frame clones and leaves out a portion. This repertoire shows about 260,000 clones, about 86% found once; its top ten account for under 2.5%. Specimen: peripheral blood. These receptors were taken from a man aged 25-40 years with active or convalescent COVID-19.

In its sample, this clone was seen a few times. V and J are TRBV11-2 and TRBJ1-2; D remains unclear. V gave up 1 base and J gave up 8 bases, with 11 bases separating them. The germline V gene has CDR1 SGHAT and CDR2 FQNNGV. This CDR3 is 13 amino acids long. CDR3 loop: CASSLVMDWGYTF. CDR3 in DNA: TGTGCCAGCAGCTTAGTGATGGACTGGGGCTACACCTTC.

The V call is TRBV7-2, the J call TRBJ2-3; TRBD2 matches at 12 bases. Germline CDR1 reads SGHTA; CDR2 reads FQGNSA. The CDR3 has 17 residues. Trimming at V came to 3 bases and at J to 9 bases, leaving 13 bases not matched to a gene. CDR3 coding DNA: TGTGCCAGCAGCTTTGTTTTGTCTAGCGGGGGGGCAGGCACGCAGTATTTT. Translated, it gives CASSFVLSSGGAGTQYF.